This TCR beta chain was retrieved from a study of T cell changes during pregnancy in multiple sclerosis. Trimming pared 3 bases from V and 8 bases from J, leaving 12 bases between. The CDR3 contains 13 residues. Germline loops: CDR1 SGHRS, CDR2 YFSETQ. Produced via immunoSEQ multiplex PCR; TCRdb's table is partial and in-frame only. Counted here are tens of thousands of clones, 85% to 95% occurring once; the ten biggest clones make up roughly 0.52%. The specimen comprised CD4+ T cells from peripheral blood mononuclear cells, sampled in the third trimester of pregnancy. V usage is TRBV5-1 and J usage is TRBJ2-4; the D gene is possibly TRBD1 (6 bases). This clonotype was obtained from a female donor with multiple sclerosis, enrolled in a pregnancy study. The CDR3 DNA follows: TGCGCCAGCAGCTCCTCAGGGGTGGACATTCAGTACTTC. It is translated as CASSSSGVDIQYF. The whole variable domain, remainder taken from reference TRBV5-1 and TRBJ2-4, is KAGVTQTPRYLIKTRGQQVTLSCSPISGHRSVSWYQQTPGQGLQFLFEYFSETQRNKGNFPGRFSGRQFSNSRSEMNVSTLELGDSALYLCASSSSGVDIQYFGAGTRLSVL.